A single T cell receptor beta chain is shown here with its context. Its antigen target is currently unknown. No clone much larger than this one lies a single base away; base qualities are absent. From a lookup of the germline V gene (reference sequence), CDR1 and CDR2 are LNHDA and SQIVND. The CDR3 holds 15 amino acids from the cysteine to the phenylalanine. The DNA shown is the 45-base CDR3, in frame from base 1. V trim: 1 base; J trim: 5 bases; unmatched bases: 5. The data belong to a study of blood T cell repertoires in COVID-19 (dated by TCRdb to the early 2020s). About the study as a whole: Samples from collaborators originated in the United States, Italy and Spain and spanned both the acute and convalescent phases of COVID-19. The material from the prospective study consisted of cDNA or gDNA derived from T cells, B-cell-depleted T cells, or PBMCs. The dataset comprised deeply sampled blood TCRbeta repertoires from subjects exposed to, actively infected with, or recovered from COVID-19. The repertoires were made available in a free public database intended to serve as a resource for research on the immune response to SARS-CoV-2. The samples were drawn from two sources: the first 160 participants of the ongoing ImmuneRACE study, and 1,254 subjects contributed by 6 global collaborators. Nearly every sample came with metadata listing a de-identified subject ID, COVID-19 status, age in years and sex. HLA class I and class II types, where available, came from metadata supplied by the sample provider rather than from assay-based typing. Overall results and qualifications from the work: How much clinical and demographic metadata was included differed by source and by participant, and the metadata was provided uncurated.

Another Seattle source contributed samples from volunteer blood donors who had recovered from COVID-19. Whole blood was collected in K2EDTA tubes by collaborating institutions according to the institutions' own protocols. For TCRbeta analysis, collaborators shipped samples as frozen whole blood, isolated PBMCs, or DNA extracted from either of those sample types. TCRbeta CDR3 regions were amplified from genomic DNA by means of the immunoSEQ Assay, a bias-controlled multiplex PCR. The study's own analysis went as follows. Nucleated cell counts per sample were estimated from amplification of reference gene primers within the assay. To quantify the absolute abundance of each unique TCRbeta CDR3 rearrangement, sequence reads were collapsed and filtered. For each sample, productive Simpson clonality was calculated as the square root of Simpson's diversity index over productive rearrangements. TCRdb took this table from immuneACCESS and kept in-frame rearrangements with V and J called. Such tables lack part of the clones; where checked against another copy, unresolved V genes explain under half of the gap, and the rest is unexplained. The V and J calls and clone size were taken over from that table, and D and trimming were inferred from the DNA. This sample gives about 270,000 clones in total; about 87% of them show up just once. 3.5% to 4.5% of the sample belongs to the ten largest clones.

This sequence originates from a man aged 60 to 69 who had recovered from COVID-19. The rearranged segments are TRBV19 and TRBJ2-3, and 8 junction bases match TRBD1. The sequenced material came from peripheral blood. The CDR3 reads as follows: CASSIGGTGVDTQYF. The nucleotide sequence reads as follows: TGTGCCAGTAGTATAGGGGGGACAGGCGTAGATACGCAGTATTTT.